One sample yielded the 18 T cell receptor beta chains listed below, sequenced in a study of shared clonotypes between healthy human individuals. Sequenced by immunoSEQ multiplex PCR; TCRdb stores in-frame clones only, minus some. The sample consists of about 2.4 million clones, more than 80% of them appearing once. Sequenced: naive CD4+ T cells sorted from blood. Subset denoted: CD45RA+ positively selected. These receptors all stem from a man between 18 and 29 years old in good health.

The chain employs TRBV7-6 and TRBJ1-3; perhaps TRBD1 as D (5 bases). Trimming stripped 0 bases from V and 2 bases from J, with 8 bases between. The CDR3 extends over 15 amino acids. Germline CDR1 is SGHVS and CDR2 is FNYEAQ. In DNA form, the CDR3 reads TGTGCCAGCAGCTTAGCGGGGGAGGCTGGAAACACCATATATTTT. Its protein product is CASSLAGEAGNTIYF.

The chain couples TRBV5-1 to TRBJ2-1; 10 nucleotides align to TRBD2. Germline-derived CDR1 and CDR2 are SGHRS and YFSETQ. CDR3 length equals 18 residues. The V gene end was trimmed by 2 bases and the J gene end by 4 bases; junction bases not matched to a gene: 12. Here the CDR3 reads CASSLQTSGSTPYNEQFF. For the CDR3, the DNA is TGCGCCAGCAGCTTACAGACTAGCGGGTCCACCCCATACAATGAGCAGTTCTTC.

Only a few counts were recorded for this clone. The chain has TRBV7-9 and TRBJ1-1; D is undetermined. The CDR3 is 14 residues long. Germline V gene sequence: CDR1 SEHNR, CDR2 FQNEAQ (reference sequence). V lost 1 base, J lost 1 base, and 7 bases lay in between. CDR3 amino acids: CASSLVVGNTEAFF. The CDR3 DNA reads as TGTGCCAGCAGCTTAGTGGTCGGGAACACTGAAGCTTTCTTT.

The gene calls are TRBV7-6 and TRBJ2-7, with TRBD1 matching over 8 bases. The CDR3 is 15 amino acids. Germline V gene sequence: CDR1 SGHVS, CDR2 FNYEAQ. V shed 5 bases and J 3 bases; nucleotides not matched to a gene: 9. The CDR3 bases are TGTGCCAGCAGCCGCGACAGGGGACCACTCTACGAGCAGTACTTC. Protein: CASSRDRGPLYEQYF.

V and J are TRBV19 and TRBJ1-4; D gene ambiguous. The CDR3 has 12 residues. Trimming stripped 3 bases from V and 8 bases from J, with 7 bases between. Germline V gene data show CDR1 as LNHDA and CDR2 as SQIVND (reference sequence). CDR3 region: CASSMRVEKLFF. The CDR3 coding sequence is TGTGCCAGTAGTATGCGGGTGGAAAAACTGTTTTTT.

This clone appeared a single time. This CDR3 reads CASSQDPEGSSYNSPLHF. In DNA, the CDR3 is TGTGCCAGCAGCCAAGATCCGGAAGGGAGCTCCTATAATTCACCCCTCCACTTT. The rearrangement joins TRBV5-4 to TRBJ1-6; no firm D call. The germline CDR1 and CDR2 sequences are SGHNT and YYREEE (reference sequence). V was clipped by 4 bases and J by 0 bases, with 17 bases between them. This CDR3 has 18 residues.

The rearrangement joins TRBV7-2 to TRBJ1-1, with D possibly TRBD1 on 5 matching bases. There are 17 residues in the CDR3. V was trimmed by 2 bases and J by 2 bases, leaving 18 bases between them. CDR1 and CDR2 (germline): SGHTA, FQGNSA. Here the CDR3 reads CASSLRTGGYLNTEAFF. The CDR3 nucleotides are TGTGCCAGCAGCTTAAGAACTGGGGGGTATCTAAACACTGAAGCTTTCTTT. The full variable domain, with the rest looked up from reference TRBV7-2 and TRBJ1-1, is GAGVSQSPSNKVTEKGKDVELRCDPISGHTALYWYRQSLGQGLEFLIYFQGNSAPDKSGLPSDRFSAERTGGSVSTLTIQRTQQEDSAVYLCASSLRTGGYLNTEAFFGQGTRLTVV.

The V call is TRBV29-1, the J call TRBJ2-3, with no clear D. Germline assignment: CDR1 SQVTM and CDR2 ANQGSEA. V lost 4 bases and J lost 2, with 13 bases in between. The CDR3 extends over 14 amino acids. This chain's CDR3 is CSVGFPGATDTQYF. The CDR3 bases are TGCAGCGTTGGTTTCCCAGGAGCCACAGATACGCAGTATTTT.

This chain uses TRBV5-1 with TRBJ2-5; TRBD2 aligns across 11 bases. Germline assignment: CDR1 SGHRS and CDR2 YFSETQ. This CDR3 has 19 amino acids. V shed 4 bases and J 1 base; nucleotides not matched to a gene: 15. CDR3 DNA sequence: TGCGCCAGCAGCCTAGGACTAGCGGGTGGAAGGGGCACCCAAGAGACCCAGTACTTC. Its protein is CASSLGLAGGRGTQETQYF.

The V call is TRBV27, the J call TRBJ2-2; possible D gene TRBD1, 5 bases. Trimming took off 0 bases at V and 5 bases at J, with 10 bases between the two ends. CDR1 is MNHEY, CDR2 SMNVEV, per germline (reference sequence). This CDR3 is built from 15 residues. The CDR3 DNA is TGTGCCAGCAGTTTATCCAACCACAGGACCGGGGAGCTGTTTTTT. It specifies CASSLSNHRTGELFF.

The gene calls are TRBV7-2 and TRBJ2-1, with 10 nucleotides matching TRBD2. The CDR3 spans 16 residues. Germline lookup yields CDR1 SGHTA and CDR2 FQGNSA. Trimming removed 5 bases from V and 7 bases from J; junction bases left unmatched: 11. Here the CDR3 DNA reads TGTGCCAGCAGCCCCCCAGCGGGAGGGCCCCGGAATGAGCAGTTCTTC. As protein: CASSPPAGGPRNEQFF.

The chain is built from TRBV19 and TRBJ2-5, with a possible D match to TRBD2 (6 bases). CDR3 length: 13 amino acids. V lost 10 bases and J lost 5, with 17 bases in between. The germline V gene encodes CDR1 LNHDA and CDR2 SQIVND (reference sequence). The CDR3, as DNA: TGTGCCACCGGACTACCAGGTGTTGAGACCCAGTACTTC. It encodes CATGLPGVETQYF.

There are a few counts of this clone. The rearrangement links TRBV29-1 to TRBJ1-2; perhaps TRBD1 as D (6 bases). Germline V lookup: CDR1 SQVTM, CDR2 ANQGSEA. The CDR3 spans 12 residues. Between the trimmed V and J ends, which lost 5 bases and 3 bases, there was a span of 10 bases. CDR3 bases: TGCAGCGTTCCGGACAGAGACTATGGCTACACCTTC. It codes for CSVPDRDYGYTF.

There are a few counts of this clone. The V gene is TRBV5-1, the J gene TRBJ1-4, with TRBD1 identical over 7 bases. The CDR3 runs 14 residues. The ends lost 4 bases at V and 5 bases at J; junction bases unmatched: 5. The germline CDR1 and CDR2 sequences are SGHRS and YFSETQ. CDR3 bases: TGCGCCAGCAGCACGACAGGGTGGAATGAAAAACTGTTTTTT. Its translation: CASSTTGWNEKLFF.

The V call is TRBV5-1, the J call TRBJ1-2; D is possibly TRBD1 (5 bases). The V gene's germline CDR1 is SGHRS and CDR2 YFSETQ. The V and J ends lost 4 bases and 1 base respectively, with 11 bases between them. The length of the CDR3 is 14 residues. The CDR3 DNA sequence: TGCGCCAGCAGCACCGGGACGGTTAACTATGGCTACACCTTC. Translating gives CASSTGTVNYGYTF.

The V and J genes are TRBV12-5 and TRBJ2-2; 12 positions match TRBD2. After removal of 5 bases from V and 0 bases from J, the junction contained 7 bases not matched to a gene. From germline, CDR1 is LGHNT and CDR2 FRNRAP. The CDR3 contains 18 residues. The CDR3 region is CASGTGLAGPSNTGELFF. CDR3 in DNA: TGTGCTAGTGGTACCGGACTAGCGGGGCCGTCGAACACCGGGGAGCTGTTTTTT.

The CDR3 nucleotides read TGTGCCAGCAACCTTATGGGGGCCCAAAACTATGGCTACACCTTC. Translated: CASNLMGAQNYGYTF. J is TRBJ1-2 and V is TRBV5-4, with D tentatively TRBD1 (6 bases). Germline assignment: CDR1 SGHNT and CDR2 YYREEE (reference sequence). The ends were cut back, 6 bases at V and 2 bases at J, with 17 bases in the middle. The CDR3 spans 15 residues.

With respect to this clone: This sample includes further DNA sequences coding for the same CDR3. CDR3 nucleotides: TGCGCCAGCAGCTCTCTAGGGGGGAACACTGAAGCTTTCTTT. It encodes CASSSLGGNTEAFF. The chain has TRBV5-1 and TRBJ1-1; D perhaps matches TRBD1 (6 bases). Between the trimmed V and J ends, which lost 3 bases and 1 base, there was a span of 10 bases. CDR3 length: 14 residues. CDR1 and CDR2 (germline): SGHRS, YFSETQ.